These 17 T cell receptor beta chains were all obtained from the same sample, sequenced in a study of blood T cell repertoires in COVID-19. Clones were read by immunoSEQ multiplex PCR, and TCRdb kept only the in-frame ones, dropping some. The data show about 44,000 clones, roughly four fifths seen once. The sequencing sample was made of peripheral blood. The receptors here all came from a human donor in a cohort sampled during active COVID-19.

The chain links TRBV20-1 to TRBJ2-5; D may be TRBD1 (6 bases). V was clipped by 3 bases and J by 1 base, with 18 bases between them. CDR3 length: 16 amino acids. The germline gives CDR1 DFQATT, CDR2 SNEGSKA (reference sequence). CDR3 sequence (DNA): TGCAGTGCTAGTTGGTCCCCAGGGGCCTTCCAAGAGACCCAGTACTTC. Translated: CSASWSPGAFQETQYF.

The chain carries TRBV6-2 or TRBV6-3 and TRBJ1-4; D is possibly TRBD1 (5 bases). Between the trimmed V and J ends, which lost 5 bases and 5 bases, there was a span of 18 bases. Germline CDR1 reads MNHEY; CDR2 reads SVGEGT. The CDR3 is 16 amino acids. The CDR3 coding sequence is TGTGCCAGCAGTGTCCGGGACCCCGGGGGAAATGAAAAACTGTTTTTT. It encodes CASSVRDPGGNEKLFF.

This chain links TRBV3-1 (or the pseudogene TRBV3-2) with TRBJ1-2; D call uncertain. CDR1 is LGHDT, CDR2 YNNKEL, per germline (reference sequence). This CDR3 comprises 13 residues. The ends were cut back, 0 bases at V and 8 bases at J, with 10 bases in the middle. CDR3 sequence reads: CASSQDPPRGYTF. The CDR3 nucleotides read TGTGCCAGCAGCCAAGATCCCCCGCGGGGCTACACCTTC.

The chain couples TRBV4-2 to TRBJ1-4; a weak D match, TRBD1 (6 bases). There are 15 residues in the CDR3. Trimming cost V 3 bases and J 4 bases, with 12 bases left between them. Germline CDR1 is LGHNA and CDR2 is YNFKEQ. For the CDR3, the DNA is TGTGCCAGCAGCCAGACAGGAGTATTTAATGAAAAACTGTTTTTT. Its protein is CASSQTGVFNEKLFF.

The V gene is TRBV18, the J gene TRBJ2-5; 8 nucleotides agree with TRBD2. Per the germline V gene, CDR1 is KGHSH and CDR2 is LQKENI. With 6 bases clipped from V and 2 bases from J, the junction kept 8 bases outside the gene matches. The length of the CDR3 is 15 residues. DNA of the CDR3: TGTGCCAGCTCCCCTGATGCGGGGGGACAAGAGACCCAGTACTTC. Protein: CASSPDAGGQETQYF.

This rearrangement joins TRBV28 to TRBJ1-5, with D perhaps TRBD1 (6 bases). Between the trimmed V and J ends, which lost 7 bases and 4 bases, there was a span of 14 bases. The CDR3 has 14 amino acids. Germline loops: CDR1 MDHEN, CDR2 SYDVKM. CDR3 sequence reads: CASTAQGGNQPQHF. CDR3 sequence (DNA): TGTGCCAGCACCGCCCAAGGGGGAAATCAGCCCCAGCATTTT.

The chain is built from TRBV14 and TRBJ2-5; TRBD1 is a possible D gene (6 bases). Trimming took off 1 base at V and 0 bases at J, with 24 bases between the two ends. CDR1 and CDR2 (germline): SGHDN, FVKESK. The CDR3 totals 20 residues. The CDR3, as DNA: TGTGCCAGCAGCCAAGCCATCGGCCGGCACGGGACACCATACCAAGAGACCCAGTACTTC. This translates into CASSQAIGRHGTPYQETQYF.

Only a few counts were recorded for this clone. The rearrangement joins TRBV4-2 to TRBJ1-5; D call uncertain. In germline, CDR1 is LGHNA, CDR2 YNFKEQ. Deletions cut 1 base from V and 3 bases from J, with 7 bases between. This CDR3 comprises 14 residues. CDR3 amino acids: CASSQVFSNQPQHF. The DNA for the CDR3 is TGTGCCAGCAGCCAAGTCTTCTCCAATCAGCCCCAGCATTTT.

J is TRBJ1-1 and V is TRBV2; 10 bases are shared with TRBD1. The CDR3 has 12 amino acids. CDR1 and CDR2 (germline): SNHLY, FYNNEI. Losses at the gene ends were 3 bases for V and 11 bases for J; bases not matched to a gene: 3. The CDR3 nucleotides are TGTGCCAGCAGTGACGACAGGGGGCTGGCTTTCTTT. Its translation is CASSDDRGLAFF.

This chain uses TRBV20-1 with TRBJ1-1; 8 nucleotides align to TRBD1. The V segment lost 3 bases and the J segment 1 base; nucleotides outside the gene matches: 10. The CDR3 is 16 residues long. Looked up from germline, CDR1 is DFQATT and CDR2 is SNEGSKA (reference sequence). Here the CDR3 reads CSASSPGQASNTEAFF. The DNA for the CDR3 is TGCAGTGCTAGTTCACCGGGACAGGCCTCGAACACTGAAGCTTTCTTT.

The J gene is TRBJ1-2, the V gene TRBV9; the D is unclear. V lost 2 bases and J 0 bases, leaving 5 bases between the germline ends. The CDR3 has 13 amino acids. Germline V lookup: CDR1 SGDLS, CDR2 YYNGEE. In DNA form, the CDR3 reads TGTGCCAGCAGCGTCGCAGCTAACTATGGCTACACCTTC. The encoded protein is CASSVAANYGYTF.

The rearrangement links TRBV6-1 to TRBJ2-2, with a possible D match to TRBD1 (5 bases). Germline V gene lookup returns CDR1 MNHNS and CDR2 SASEGT. This CDR3 spans 16 amino acids. Trimming took 3 bases from V and 0 from J, leaving 11 bases between them. CDR3 loop: CASSDTGLTNTGELFF. The DNA for the CDR3 is TGTGCCAGCAGTGATACAGGTCTCACGAACACCGGGGAGCTGTTTTTT.

This chain links TRBV7-2 with TRBJ1-2; 9 positions agree with TRBD1. V trimming: 1 base; J trimming: 7 bases; junction bases outside the gene matches: 4. The CDR3 runs to 14 residues. Per germline, CDR1 SGHTA and CDR2 FQGNSA. CDR3 sequence (DNA): TGTGCCAGCAGCTTAGGGGGACAGGGCGGTGGCTACACCTTC. Its protein is CASSLGGQGGGYTF. The whole variable domain, filled in from reference TRBV7-2 and TRBJ1-2, reads GAGVSQSPSNKVTEKGKDVELRCDPISGHTALYWYRQSLGQGLEFLIYFQGNSAPDKSGLPSDRFSAERTGGSVSTLTIQRTQQEDSAVYLCASSLGGQGGGYTFGSGTRLTVV.

This sequence joins TRBV18 and TRBJ1-5; possible D gene TRBD1, 6 bases. V shed 1 base and J shed 0 bases, with 10 bases lying between them. This CDR3 region has 16 residues. Looked up from germline, CDR1 is KGHSH and CDR2 is LQKENI. As DNA, the CDR3 is TGTGCCAGCTCACCACAAGGGGGGGGTAGCAATCAGCCCCAGCATTTT. It encodes CASSPQGGGSNQPQHF.

V and J are TRBV6-5 and TRBJ1-5, with D possibly being TRBD1 (5 bases). The CDR3 loop spans 14 amino acids. V was pared by 8 bases and J by 0 bases, with 11 bases between. The germline V gene has CDR1 MNHEY and CDR2 SVGAGI. The CDR3 protein is CASGGLVSNQPQHF. In nucleotides, the CDR3 is TGTGCCAGCGGGGGACTGGTTAGCAATCAGCCCCAGCATTTT.

The gene calls are TRBV6-1 and TRBJ2-1, with 9 bases matching TRBD2. V gave up 2 bases and J gave up 7 bases; unmatched junction bases: 6. CDR1 is MNHNS and CDR2 is SASEGT in the germline V gene. This CDR3 has 15 amino acids. CDR3 bases: TGTGCCAGCAGTGAAACGGGACTAGCTGCTAATGAGCAGTTCTTC. Its protein product is CASSETGLAANEQFF.

The chain is built from TRBV7-2 and TRBJ2-1, with TRBD2 identical over 14 bases. Trimming removed 1 base from V and 15 bases from J; junction bases left unmatched: 5. This CDR3 has 14 amino acids. Germline V gene data show CDR1 as SGHTA and CDR2 as FQGNSA. The DNA for the CDR3 is TGTGCCAGCAGCTTAGGACTAGCGGGGGGGATATGGTTCTTC. Encoded protein: CASSLGLAGGIWFF.